The next 20 T cell receptor beta chains were all read from a single sample in a study of T cells in Graves' hyperthyroidism and ophthalmopathy. Amplified regions were TCR beta CDR3 sequences from RNA transcripts. Researchers ran a first-round RT-PCR on the TCR CDR3 using the HTBI primer set. Via MiXCR, TCRdb re-called the multiplex PCR reads, giving one row per CDR3 protein. The sample contains about 380,000 distinct CDR3 sequences, about 18% of which appear only once. What was sequenced was blood. The receptors shown here come from a man in his late teens or twenties with Graves' ophthalmopathy.

A few counts support this clonotype. The chain carries TRBV15 and TRBJ2-3; TRBD1 agrees at 9 bases. The V and J ends lost 0 bases and 4 bases, in that order; junction bases with no gene match: 5. Germline lookup yields CDR1 LNHNV and CDR2 YYDKDF (reference sequence). This CDR3 has 16 amino acids. Here the CDR3 DNA reads TGTGCCACCAGCAGAGACGACAGGGGGTTGTCAGATACGCAGTATTTT. Protein product: CATSRDDRGLSDTQYF.

This clonotype has ten or more counts. V gene TRBV11-2 combines with J gene TRBJ1-4, with D hard to call. V lost 3 bases, J lost 4 bases, and 9 bases lay in between. The CDR3 length is 14 residues. The germline gives CDR1 SGHAT, CDR2 FQNNGV. CDR3 sequence (DNA): TGTGCCAGCAGCTTTCGCCGCCTTAATGAAAAACTGTTTTTT. Translation gives CASSFRRLNEKLFF.

This clonotype was detected ten times or more. The CDR3 coding sequence is TGTGCCAGCAGCCAGGGTTTTGACAATGAGCAGTTCTTC. This sequence encodes CASSQGFDNEQFF. The chain recombines TRBV28 with TRBJ2-1; a weak D match, TRBD1 (5 bases). CDR3 length: 13 amino acids. Looked up from germline, CDR1 is MDHEN and CDR2 is SYDVKM. Between the trimmed V and J ends, which lost 6 bases and 5 bases, there was a span of 11 bases.

This clonotype was counted only a few times. The CDR3 spells CSVAGTAFYGYTF. DNA of the CDR3: TGCAGCGTAGCCGGGACAGCCTTCTATGGCTACACCTTC. V gene TRBV29-1 combines with J gene TRBJ1-2, with 7 bases that match TRBD1. Germline values: CDR1 SQVTM, CDR2 ANQGSEA. The CDR3 totals 13 residues. The junction had 8 bases not matched to a gene; V was cut back by 6 bases and J by 4 bases. The entire variable domain, with the rest obtained from reference TRBV29-1 and TRBJ1-2, is as follows: SAVISQKPSRDICQRGTSLTIQCQVDSQVTMMFWYRQQPGQSLTLIATANQGSEATYESGFVIDKFPISRPNLTFSTLTVSNMSPEDSSIYLCSVAGTAFYGYTFGSGTRLTVV.

This clonotype has a count of ten or more. V gene TRBV12-3 or TRBV12-4 combines with J gene TRBJ1-2; no firm D call. Trimming removed 2 bases from V and 3 bases from J, with 7 bases in between. The CDR3 is 13 amino acids. CDR3 amino acids: CASSLSRYYGYTF. The DNA of the CDR3 is TGTGCCAGCAGTTTAAGCCGGTACTATGGCTACACCTTC.

The chain recombines TRBV3-1 with TRBJ2-7; 7 bases fit TRBD2. The CDR3 loop spans 17 amino acids. V shed 0 bases, J shed 4 bases, and the junction held 12 bases outside the gene matches. CDR1 and CDR2 (germline): LGHDT, YNNKEL (reference sequence). Here the CDR3 reads CASSQEVGGGVLYEQYF. CDR3 sequence (DNA): TGTGCCAGCAGCCAAGAAGTCGGCGGGGGTGTTTTGTACGAGCAGTACTTC.

The V gene is TRBV7-6, the J gene TRBJ2-1, with D possibly matching TRBD2 (5 bases). Germline V gives CDR1 SGHVS, CDR2 FNYEAQ. This CDR3 contains 14 residues. Deletions cut 6 bases from V and 7 bases from J, with 16 bases between. Here the CDR3 DNA reads TGTGCCAGCAGTTCCCACGGTCGGGGTAATGAGCAGTTCTTC. It translates to CASSSHGRGNEQFF.

This clonotype was observed many times. The chain recombines TRBV27 with TRBJ1-5; D not certain. Trimming removed 2 bases at V and 0 bases at J, with 11 bases between. There are 16 residues in the CDR3. CDR1 is MNHEY, CDR2 SMNVEV, per germline (reference sequence). CDR3 amino acids: CASSLGNGYSNQPQHF. The CDR3 region has the DNA TGTGCCAGCAGTTTAGGGAACGGGTATAGCAATCAGCCCCAGCATTTT.

This clonotype turned up a few times. J is TRBJ2-7 and V is TRBV20-1; the D call may be TRBD1 or TRBD2 (5 bases each). Germline V gene lookup returns CDR1 DFQATT and CDR2 SNEGSKA (reference sequence). V was trimmed by 5 bases and J by 5 bases, leaving 19 bases between them. The CDR3 is 14 residues long. This CDR3 reads CSADRALRDHEQYF. CDR3 coding DNA: TGCAGTGCTGATCGGGCCCTCCGGGACCACGAGCAGTACTTC.

The rearrangement links TRBV6-4 to TRBJ1-4; D gene uncertain. The CDR3 is made up of 16 amino acids. Trimming left V 0 bases short and J 0 bases short, with 8 bases between. CDR1 is MRHNA, CDR2 SNTAGT, per germline. CDR3 DNA sequence: TGTGCCAGCAGTGACTCGAACGGTGCAACTAATGAAAAACTGTTTTTT. It yields the protein CASSDSNGATNEKLFF.

This clonotype was observed a handful of times. The chain joins TRBV14 to TRBJ1-2; perhaps TRBD1 as D (6 bases). Per the germline V gene, CDR1 is SGHDN and CDR2 is FVKESK. This CDR3 comprises 14 residues. V dropped 1 base and J dropped 5 bases, with 11 bases sitting between them. CDR3 sequence: CASSQVGRGYGYTF. In DNA, the CDR3 is TGTGCCAGCAGCCAAGTAGGCAGGGGTTATGGCTACACCTTC.

There are many counts of this clonotype. The rearrangement links TRBV28 to TRBJ2-7; D possibly uses TRBD1 or TRBD2 (5 bases each). Germline CDR1 MDHEN, CDR2 SYDVKM. CDR3 size: 15 residues. V was clipped by 1 base and J by 2 bases, with 12 bases between them. The CDR3 sequence: CASSLSRRGAYEQYF. The CDR3 DNA follows: TGTGCCAGCAGTTTATCCCGACGAGGGGCCTACGAGCAGTACTTC.

This clonotype was counted between two and nine times. The chain combines TRBV9 with TRBJ2-1; weak D call: TRBD2 (6 bases). Germline CDR1 and CDR2: SGDLS and YYNGEE. CDR3 length: 14 amino acids. Between the trimmed V and J ends, which lost 4 bases and 7 bases, there was a span of 15 bases. CDR3 coding DNA: TGTGCCAGCAGCCAGGGCAGCGGGTGGAATGAGCAGTTCTTC. This gives the protein CASSQGSGWNEQFF.

This clonotype appeared many times. The J gene is TRBJ2-5, the V gene TRBV6-2 or TRBV6-3, with D perhaps TRBD1 (6 bases). Germline loops: CDR1 MNHEY, CDR2 SVGEGT. The CDR3 totals 13 residues. Trimming cost V 2 bases and J 5 bases, with 9 bases left between them. The CDR3 region has the DNA TGTGCCAGCAGTTACCAGGGGTGGGAGACCCAGTACTTC. It is translated as CASSYQGWETQYF.

This clonotype was detected ten times or more. J is TRBJ1-2 and V is TRBV20-1; D is ambiguous. The CDR3 runs to 18 residues. Germline V CDR1 and CDR2: DFQATT, SNEGSKA (reference sequence). Trimming took off 5 bases at V and 5 bases at J, with 30 bases between the two ends. As DNA, the CDR3 is TGCAGTGCTCGCCACCGGAGGAGAAATATCAGCGTTCGGTATGGCTACACCTTC. It translates to CSARHRRRNISVRYGYTF.

This clonotype has at least ten counts. V usage is TRBV20-1 and J usage is TRBJ1-1, with D tentatively TRBD1 (6 bases). Per the germline V gene, CDR1 is DFQATT and CDR2 is SNEGSKA (reference sequence). The CDR3 has 14 amino acids. The V and J ends lost 2 bases and 4 bases respectively, with 14 bases between them. The CDR3 region is CSARPRGRATEAFF. The DNA of the CDR3 is TGCAGTGCTAGACCGCGGGGGCGGGCCACTGAAGCTTTCTTT.

This clonotype occurred many times. The chain joins TRBV9 to TRBJ1-1, with TRBD1 as a possible D gene (6 bases). The V gene lost 4 bases and the J gene lost 6 bases, with 16 bases spanning the gap. This CDR3 region has 14 residues. Germline CDR1 reads SGDLS; CDR2 reads YYNGEE. The CDR3 DNA sequence: TGTGCCAGCAGCCTCACAGGGAGAAGAGCTGAAGCTTTCTTT. Encoded protein: CASSLTGRRAEAFF.

This clonotype showed up many times. J is TRBJ2-3 and V is TRBV29-1; the D gene is possibly TRBD1 (6 bases). CDR1 and CDR2 from the germline V gene are SQVTM and ANQGSEA. This CDR3 has 13 residues. V was trimmed by 0 bases and J by 5 bases, leaving 9 bases between them. In nucleotides, the CDR3 is TGCAGCGTTGAAGAGGGGGCTAGAGATACGCAGTATTTT. It yields the protein CSVEEGARDTQYF.

This clonotype has more than one count but fewer than ten. With a much larger clone just one base away, this may be a read error. V usage is TRBV20-1 and J usage is TRBJ2-3; D not certain. The CDR3 extends over 10 amino acids. Trimming removed 3 bases at V and 5 bases at J, with 3 bases between. CDR1 and CDR2 (germline): DFQATT, SNEGSKA (reference sequence). Here the CDR3 DNA reads TGCAGTGCTAGTGTAGATACGCAGTATTTT. Residues: CSASVDTQYF.

The V gene is TRBV4-2, the J gene TRBJ2-3; D not resolved. The CDR3 covers 14 residues. V dropped 5 bases and J dropped 2 bases, with 11 bases sitting between them. The V gene's germline CDR1 is LGHNA and CDR2 YNFKEQ. The DNA for the CDR3 is TGTGCCAGCAGCGCGCCGGGCGACACAGATACGCAGTATTTT. This encodes CASSAPGDTDTQYF.